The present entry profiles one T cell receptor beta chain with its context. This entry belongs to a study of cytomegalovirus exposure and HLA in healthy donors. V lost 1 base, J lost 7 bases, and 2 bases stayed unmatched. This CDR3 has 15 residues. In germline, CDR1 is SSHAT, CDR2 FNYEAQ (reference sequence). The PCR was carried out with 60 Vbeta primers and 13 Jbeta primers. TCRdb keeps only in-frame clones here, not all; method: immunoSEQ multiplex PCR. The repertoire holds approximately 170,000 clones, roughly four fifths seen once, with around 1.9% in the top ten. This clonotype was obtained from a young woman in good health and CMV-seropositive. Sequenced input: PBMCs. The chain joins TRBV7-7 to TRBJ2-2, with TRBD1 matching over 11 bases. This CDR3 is CASSLGTGGSGELFF. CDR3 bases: TGTGCCAGCAGCTTAGGGACAGGGGGCAGCGGGGAGCTGTTTTTT.